These 16 T cell receptor beta chains were all obtained from the same sample, sequenced in a study of cytomegalovirus exposure and HLA in healthy donors. With 60 Vbeta and 13 Jbeta primers, the PCR was carried out. Using immunoSEQ multiplex PCR, the repertoire was profiled, and TCRdb retains in-frame clones only, with some absent. The table shows fewer than 200,000 clones, with roughly four fifths occurring only once. Specimen: PBMCs. The receptors come from a girl between 2 and 10 years old in good health and CMV-seropositive.

The chain links TRBV5-1 to TRBJ1-1; possibly TRBD1 for D (5 bases). Germline lookup yields CDR1 SGHRS and CDR2 YFSETQ. The V end lost 0 bases, the J end lost 6 bases, and 15 bases lay between the germline ends. The CDR3 has 15 amino acids. The CDR3 here is CASSLAQGVGPEAFF. CDR3 nucleotides: TGCGCCAGCAGCTTGGCTCAGGGTGTGGGCCCTGAAGCTTTCTTT.

The chain employs TRBV28 and TRBJ2-6; 9 nucleotides match TRBD1. The germline V gene encodes CDR1 MDHEN and CDR2 SYDVKM. The CDR3 contains 17 residues. V shed 4 bases, J shed 2 bases, and the junction held 6 bases outside the gene matches. In DNA, the CDR3 is TGTGCCAGCAGTTACCCTAGGACAGGGGCTGGGGCCAACGTCCTGACTTTC. This gives the protein CASSYPRTGAGANVLTF.

The CDR3 nucleotides read TGTGCCAGCAGTTACTCCCAGGGGCCTGCGGAGACCCAGTACTTC. It yields the protein CASSYSQGPAETQYF. The V gene is TRBV6-5, the J gene TRBJ2-5; D might be TRBD1 (6 bases). Trimming took off 0 bases at V and 5 bases at J, with 13 bases between the two ends. The length of the CDR3 is 15 residues. The V gene's germline CDR1 is MNHEY and CDR2 SVGAGI.

The chain employs TRBV2 and TRBJ1-2, with TRBD1 identical over 9 bases. Looked up from germline, CDR1 is SNHLY and CDR2 is FYNNEI. This CDR3 comprises 16 residues. V was pared by 3 bases and J by 2 bases, with 7 bases of the junction left unmatched. CDR3 loop: CASSDGTGISNYGYTF. The CDR3 DNA reads as TGTGCCAGCAGTGACGGGACAGGGATATCAAACTATGGCTACACCTTC. Combining the CDR3 with reference TRBV2 and TRBJ1-2 gives the whole variable domain EPEVTQTPSHQVTQMGQEVILRCVPISNHLYFYWYRQILGQKVEFLVSFYNNEISEKSEIFDDQFSVERPDGSNFTLKIRSTKLEDSAMYFCASSDGTGISNYGYTFGSGTRLTVV.

This chain uses TRBV6-6 with TRBJ1-2; the D is unclear. V gave up 4 bases and J gave up 0 bases, with 9 bases separating them. The CDR3 is 14 residues long. Germline CDR1 reads MNHNY; CDR2 reads SVGAGI (reference sequence). CDR3 nucleotides: TGTGCCAGCAGTTCTCGGGGAACTAACTATGGCTACACCTTC. This encodes CASSSRGTNYGYTF.

The gene calls are TRBV5-1 and TRBJ2-3, with 9 bases fitting TRBD1. V lost 4 bases and J lost 3; bases outside the gene matches: 3. There are 14 residues in the CDR3. Germline V gives CDR1 SGHRS, CDR2 YFSETQ. Written as DNA, the CDR3 is TGCGCCAGCAGCGGAGGACAGGGGACAGATACGCAGTATTTT. Residues: CASSGGQGTDTQYF.

This rearrangement joins TRBV18 to TRBJ2-7; 8 nucleotides align to TRBD1. The CDR3 spans 14 residues. Looked up from germline, CDR1 is KGHSH and CDR2 is LQKENI. The ends lost 4 bases at V and 2 bases at J; junction bases unmatched: 4. DNA of the CDR3: TGTGCCAGCTCACTACGACAGGGGACCTACGAGCAGTACTTC. Translated, it gives CASSLRQGTYEQYF.

The chain has TRBV27 and TRBJ2-1; no definite D call. The V end lost 2 bases, the J end lost 5 bases, and 10 bases lay between the germline ends. The length of the CDR3 is 14 residues. Per germline, CDR1 MNHEY and CDR2 SMNVEV (reference sequence). The chain's CDR3 is CASSLSTANNEQFF. CDR3 DNA: TGTGCCAGCAGTTTAAGTACAGCCAACAATGAGCAGTTCTTC.

The rearrangement joins TRBV7-3 to TRBJ1-1; possibly TRBD1 for D (6 bases). The CDR3 is 14 amino acids. The germline gives CDR1 SGHTA, CDR2 FQGTGA. Trimming left V 8 bases short and J 0 bases short, with 13 bases between. Here the CDR3 DNA reads TGTGCCAGCTCCTTGGCAGGGGTGAACACTGAAGCTTTCTTT. It specifies CASSLAGVNTEAFF.

The chain has TRBV6-1 and TRBJ2-7; 8 bases match TRBD1. Unmatched junction bases numbered 7, after V lost 7 bases and J lost 2 bases. CDR3 length equals 14 residues. CDR1 is MNHNS and CDR2 is SASEGT in the germline V gene. In nucleotides, the CDR3 is TGTGCCAGCAACGACAGGGGTAGCCCCTACGAGCAGTACTTC. Its translation: CASNDRGSPYEQYF.

V is TRBV21-1 and J is TRBJ2-2; TRBD1 is the table's D call, not checked against the DNA. TRBV21-1 is listed as a pseudogene. This CDR3 region has 12 residues. The CDR3: CASSPNTGELFF. In nucleotides, the CDR3 is TGTGCCAGCAGCCCAAACACCGGGGAGCTGTTTTTT.

This chain links TRBV4-1 with TRBJ2-3; 8 bases line up with TRBD2. The CDR3 spans 17 residues. The trim removed 4 bases at V and 2 bases at J, leaving 11 bases unmatched. From germline, CDR1 is MGHRA and CDR2 YSYEKL. CDR3 in DNA: TGCGCCAGCAGCCCGATAGGACTAGCTCTATCCACAGATACGCAGTATTTT. It encodes CASSPIGLALSTDTQYF.

This clone appeared a single time. The V gene is TRBV28, the J gene TRBJ2-1; 10 bases are shared with TRBD1. J lost 8 bases, V lost 7 bases, and 11 bases had no gene match. Germline values: CDR1 MDHEN, CDR2 SYDVKM. This CDR3 has 15 residues. In DNA, the CDR3 is TGTGCCAGCACCCCGGGGGGACAGGGGAGAGATGAGCAGTTCTTC. Translating gives CASTPGGQGRDEQFF.

The chain carries TRBV5-1 and TRBJ1-2; 9 nucleotides line up with TRBD1. CDR3 size: 14 residues. CDR1 is SGHRS, CDR2 YFSETQ, per germline. The V gene end was trimmed by 4 bases and the J gene end by 2 bases; junction bases not matched to a gene: 3. The CDR3 DNA is TGCGCCAGCAGCCCACAGGGGGCGAACTATGGCTACACCTTC. The encoded protein is CASSPQGANYGYTF.

The rearrangement joins TRBV5-1 to TRBJ2-7, with D uncertain. V was trimmed by 0 bases and J by 5 bases, leaving 15 bases between them. The CDR3 extends over 15 amino acids. CDR1 SGHRS and CDR2 YFSETQ come from the germline V gene. The CDR3 reads CASSLAARSVDEQYF. In nucleotides, the CDR3 is TGCGCCAGCAGCTTGGCCGCTAGGTCCGTCGACGAGCAGTACTTC.

Details on this clone: A read error may produce the germline difference seen at one junction end. The J gene is TRBJ2-3, the V gene TRBV7-7; D may be TRBD2 (6 bases). The CDR3 loop spans 13 amino acids. CDR1 and CDR2 (germline): SSHAT, FNYEAQ (reference sequence). The CDR3 region is CASSPGLADTQYF. The CDR3 nucleotides read TGTGCTAGCAGCCCGGGACTCGCGGATACGCAGTATTTT.